The 27 T cell receptor beta chains in this list originate from one sample, sequenced in a study of brain T cells in children with intractable seizures. Documented time point: blood from clinic visit 5 months post-surgery; TSC patient then seizure free. Data came from immunoSEQ multiplex PCR; TCRdb stores just in-frame clones and leaves some out. The table lists about 340,000 clones, nearly 95% of them singletons. The material sequenced was peripheral blood, taken 4 to 5 months after surgery. The receptors were sampled from a boy less than two years old with tuberous sclerosis and intractable seizures.

The genes are TRBV12-3 or TRBV12-4 and TRBJ1-1; tentative D call: TRBD1 (6 bases). The CDR3 sequence is 13 residues long. The V gene lost 5 bases and the J gene lost 7 bases, with 14 bases spanning the gap. This chain's CDR3 is CASSTQQGNEAFF. DNA of the CDR3: TGTGCCAGCAGTACACAACAGGGAAATGAAGCTTTCTTT.

The chain has TRBV28 and TRBJ2-3, with 9 bases matching TRBD1. The CDR3 sequence is 16 residues long. Looked up from germline, CDR1 is MDHEN and CDR2 is SYDVKM. Unmatched junction bases numbered 5, after V lost 1 base and J lost 3 bases. CDR3 DNA: TGTGCCAGCAGTTTATTCTCGACAGGGGGAACAGATACGCAGTATTTT. It yields the protein CASSLFSTGGTDTQYF. Drawing the rest from reference TRBV28 and TRBJ2-3, the complete variable domain is DVKVTQSSRYLVKRTGEKVFLECVQDMDHENMFWYRQDPGLGLRLIYFSYDVKMKEKGDIPEGYSVSREKKERFSLILESASTNQTSMYLCASSLFSTGGTDTQYFGPGTRLTVL.

This chain uses TRBV5-6 with TRBJ2-3; a weak D match, TRBD2 (5 bases). Looked up from germline, CDR1 is SGHDT and CDR2 is YYEEEE. The CDR3 is 16 residues long. V was pared by 5 bases and J by 4 bases, with 20 bases between. The CDR3 loop is CASSLSLARASDTQYF. The CDR3 DNA follows: TGTGCCAGCAGTCTCAGTTTGGCGCGGGCCTCAGATACGCAGTATTTT.

The V and J genes are TRBV5-6 and TRBJ2-7; D is uncertain. From germline, CDR1 is SGHDT and CDR2 YYEEEE. Trimming removed 2 bases at V and 5 bases at J, with 14 bases between. The CDR3 length is 14 residues. This CDR3 reads CASSLVQPGDEQYF. For the CDR3, the DNA is TGTGCCAGCAGCTTAGTACAGCCTGGGGACGAGCAGTACTTC.

This sequence joins TRBV20-1 and TRBJ2-3; D gene unclear. Trimming cost V 6 bases and J 14 bases, with 9 bases left between them. CDR1 DFQATT and CDR2 SNEGSKA come from the germline V gene (reference sequence). The CDR3 has 8 residues. CDR3 loop: CSAKGVYF. The CDR3 DNA is TGCAGTGCAAAGGGCGTGTATTTT.

The chain recombines TRBV20-1 with TRBJ1-2; TRBD1 agrees at 8 bases. The CDR3 has 17 amino acids. The V segment lost 3 bases and the J segment 3 bases; nucleotides outside the gene matches: 15. Germline CDR1 reads DFQATT; CDR2 reads SNEGSKA (reference sequence). CDR3 protein: CSASAGGAEYYDYGYTF. CDR3 bases: TGCAGTGCTAGTGCAGGGGGCGCGGAATATTATGACTATGGCTACACCTTC.

This chain joins TRBV30 and TRBJ2-7; tentatively, D is TRBD1 (6 bases). V was shortened by 4 bases and J by 0 bases, with 13 bases between the two germline ends. This CDR3 has 14 amino acids. The germline V gene encodes CDR1 GTSNPN and CDR2 SVGIG (reference sequence). The CDR3 loop is CAWNLLDSSYEQYF. CDR3 sequence (DNA): TGTGCCTGGAACCTCCTGGACAGCTCCTACGAGCAGTACTTC.

This chain joins TRBV5-6 and TRBJ1-5; D possibly corresponds to TRBD1 (5 bases). The germline V and J ends were trimmed by 4 bases and 3 bases, with 11 bases remaining between them. Germline V gives CDR1 SGHDT, CDR2 YYEEEE. The CDR3 has 14 residues. The CDR3 DNA reads as TGTGCCAGCAGCAAAGGGACCAACAATCAGCCCCAGCATTTT. Translation: CASSKGTNNQPQHF.

The gene calls are TRBV27 and TRBJ1-2, with no clear D. Trimming removed 5 bases from V and 1 base from J, with 14 bases in between. CDR3 length equals 15 residues. Germline CDR1 is MNHEY and CDR2 is SMNVEV (reference sequence). The CDR3 region is CASSPNDGLNYGYTF. CDR3 DNA sequence: TGTGCCAGCAGTCCCAACGACGGTCTTAACTATGGCTACACCTTC.

The gene calls are TRBV29-1 and TRBJ1-3, with D hard to call. The V end lost 5 bases, the J end lost 0 bases, and 5 bases lay between the germline ends. CDR3 length: 12 amino acids. Germline V gives CDR1 SQVTM, CDR2 ANQGSEA. CDR3 DNA sequence: TGCAGCGTTCGGTTCTCTGGAAACACCATATATTTT. It codes for CSVRFSGNTIYF. The full variable domain, completed using reference TRBV29-1 and TRBJ1-3, is SAVISQKPSRDICQRGTSLTIQCQVDSQVTMMFWYRQQPGQSLTLIATANQGSEATYESGFVIDKFPISRPNLTFSTLTVSNMSPEDSSIYLCSVRFSGNTIYFGEGSWLTVV.

V and J are TRBV5-6 and TRBJ2-1; TRBD2 is a possible D gene (6 bases). CDR3 length equals 16 residues. V gave up 3 bases and J gave up 4 bases, with 17 bases separating them. Germline V gives CDR1 SGHDT, CDR2 YYEEEE. In DNA, the CDR3 is TGTGCCAGCAGCTCCTGGCCCAGCGGGCGTTACAATGAGCAGTTCTTC. Translating gives CASSSWPSGRYNEQFF.

This chain connects TRBV28 to TRBJ1-1, with unresolved D. Per the germline V gene, CDR1 is MDHEN and CDR2 is SYDVKM. Trimming removed 4 bases from V and 0 bases from J, with 6 bases in between. The CDR3 runs 13 residues. CDR3 protein: CASSSHLNTEAFF. The CDR3 DNA follows: TGTGCCAGCAGTTCCCACCTGAACACTGAAGCTTTCTTT. Combining the CDR3 with reference TRBV28 and TRBJ1-1 gives the whole variable domain DVKVTQSSRYLVKRTGEKVFLECVQDMDHENMFWYRQDPGLGLRLIYFSYDVKMKEKGDIPEGYSVSREKKERFSLILESASTNQTSMYLCASSSHLNTEAFFGQGTRLTVV.

This chain links TRBV21-1 with TRBJ2-4; the table assigns TRBD2, which was not confirmed against the DNA. TRBV21-1 is shown as a pseudogene. The CDR3 has 15 residues. CDR3 protein: CASSKNLGERNIQYF. DNA of the CDR3: TGTGCCAGCAGCAAAAATTTGGGAGAACGAAACATTCAGTACTTC.

The genes are TRBV20-1 and TRBJ2-7; the match to TRBD2 covers 7 bases. With V trimmed by 3 bases and J by 2 bases, 7 bases remained unmatched. Germline CDR1 and CDR2: DFQATT and SNEGSKA (reference sequence). This CDR3 is built from 14 residues. CDR3 in DNA: TGCAGTGCTAGTGGGCGGGAGCCCCCCTACGAGCAGTACTTC. The encoded protein is CSASGREPPYEQYF.

The CDR3 sequence is CASSSVRPPYSGLGNTIYF. In nucleotides, the CDR3 is TGTGCCAGCAGCTCCGTCCGGCCTCCTTACTCGGGTCTCGGAAACACCATATATTTT. The chain joins TRBV11-3 to TRBJ1-3; D remains ambiguous. CDR1 and CDR2 (germline): SGHNT, YENEEA. This CDR3 spans 19 amino acids. Trimming took off 4 bases at V and 4 bases at J, with 26 bases between the two ends.

The V gene is TRBV5-1, the J gene TRBJ2-7; 8 bases are a match to TRBD2. The V segment lost 5 bases and the J segment 4 bases; nucleotides outside the gene matches: 20. The CDR3 sequence is 18 residues long. The germline gives CDR1 SGHRS, CDR2 YFSETQ. Written as DNA, the CDR3 is TGCGCCAGCAGGAAGGAGACTAGCGTAAAACTAGGGTATTACGAGCAGTACTTC. Translating it yields CASRKETSVKLGYYEQYF.

This clone has only a few counts. J is TRBJ1-2 and V is TRBV7-6; D gene unclear. This CDR3 has 13 residues. Trimming cost V 1 base and J 5 bases, with 8 bases left between them. Germline lookup yields CDR1 SGHVS and CDR2 FNYEAQ. CDR3 loop: CASSLEAMYGYTF. The CDR3 DNA reads TGTGCCAGCAGCTTAGAAGCGATGTATGGCTACACCTTC.

The chain is built from TRBV18 and TRBJ2-5; D assignment may be TRBD1 or TRBD2 (5 bases each). The V and J ends lost 6 bases and 5 bases respectively, with 13 bases between them. Germline CDR1 is KGHSH and CDR2 is LQKENI. There are 13 residues in the CDR3. The CDR3 DNA sequence: TGTGCCAGCTCCGGGGACCAGCGGGAGACCCAGTACTTC. As protein: CASSGDQRETQYF.

The chain couples TRBV7-9 to TRBJ2-5; D gene unclear. The V and J ends lost 5 bases and 3 bases respectively, with 16 bases between them. Looked up from germline, CDR1 is SEHNR and CDR2 is FQNEAQ (reference sequence). The CDR3 runs to 15 residues. In DNA form, the CDR3 reads TGTGCCAGCAGCCCCCACGGAACAGTGGAAGAGACCCAGTACTTC. This codes for CASSPHGTVEETQYF.

The chain employs TRBV21-1 and TRBJ2-6; the table's D gene call, TRBD1, was not cross checked with the DNA. TRBV21-1 is noted as a pseudogene. The CDR3 is 18 residues long. CDR3 residues: CASSKVGQSSSGANVLTF. The CDR3, as DNA: TGTGCCAGCAGCAAAGTCGGACAGTCCTCCTCTGGGGCCAACGTCCTGACTTTC.

The chain joins TRBV6-6 to TRBJ2-7; 7 nucleotides line up with TRBD1. Looked up from germline, CDR1 is MNHNY and CDR2 is SVGAGI (reference sequence). The CDR3 is 15 residues long. The V gene end was trimmed by 5 bases and the J gene end by 0 bases; junction bases not matched to a gene: 7. CDR3 in DNA: TGTGCCAGCAGTCCAAACAGGGACAGCTCCTACGAGCAGTACTTC. Translated, it gives CASSPNRDSSYEQYF.

This clone was detected a few times. The gene calls are TRBV6-1 and TRBJ1-1, with D unresolved. The V and J ends lost 3 bases and 10 bases respectively, with 12 bases between them. Germline V gene data show CDR1 as MNHNS and CDR2 as SASEGT. CDR3 length: 12 residues. The CDR3 sequence: CASSDLVTSAFF. The CDR3 nucleotides read TGTGCCAGCAGTGACCTGGTGACGTCAGCTTTCTTT.

CDR3 nucleotides: TGCAGTGCTAGTCCCCGACCAGCTGAAACCGGGGAGCTGTTTTTT. Translated: CSASPRPAETGELFF. The J gene is TRBJ2-2, the V gene TRBV20-1; D remains ambiguous. The germline V gene encodes CDR1 DFQATT and CDR2 SNEGSKA (reference sequence). This CDR3 has 15 amino acids. V was cut by 3 bases and J by 5 bases, with 16 bases left in between.

The J gene is TRBJ1-4, the V gene TRBV19; no clear D. Germline CDR1 LNHDA, CDR2 SQIVND (reference sequence). The CDR3 is 14 residues long. Trimming pared 5 bases from V and 6 bases from J, leaving 13 bases between. The CDR3 region is CASSRGYEDEKLFF. In DNA, the CDR3 is TGTGCCAGTAGTCGCGGGTATGAGGATGAAAAACTGTTTTTT.

This clone has just one count. The V gene is TRBV11-2, the J gene TRBJ1-2; D perhaps matches TRBD1 (6 bases). Per germline, CDR1 SGHAT and CDR2 FQNNGV. The CDR3 runs to 14 residues. The V end was cut by 8 bases, the J end by 0 bases, with 13 bases between. The CDR3 DNA is TGTGCCAGCCACCCGGACAGTCCTAACTATGGCTACACCTTC. This encodes CASHPDSPNYGYTF.

Remarks on this clone: An end of the junction does not agree with germline; a read error may underlie this. The chain recombines TRBV11-2 with TRBJ1-1; D is uncertain. CDR1 and CDR2 (germline): SGHAT, FQNNGV. This CDR3 is 13 amino acids long. DNA of the CDR3: TGTGCCAGCAGCCTAGAAGCGGACACTGAAGCTTTCTTT. Amino acids: CASSLEADTEAFF.

The V call is TRBV4-1, the J call TRBJ2-2; weak D call: TRBD1 (5 bases). The ends were cut back, 3 bases at V and 6 bases at J, with 17 bases in the middle. The CDR3 consists of 16 residues. Germline-derived CDR1 and CDR2 are MGHRA and YSYEKL. In DNA form, the CDR3 reads TGCGCCAGCAGCCATAGGACACCCCGACGGTCCGGGGAGCTGTTTTTT. Its translation is CASSHRTPRRSGELFF.